This passage covers 30 T cell receptor beta chains from one sample sequenced in a study of cytomegalovirus exposure and HLA in healthy donors. 60 Vbeta and 13 Jbeta primers were used in PCR. Clones were read by immunoSEQ multiplex PCR, and TCRdb kept only the in-frame ones, dropping some. The data hold 100,000 to 150,000 clones, with about 11% observed a single time. Sequenced input: PBMCs. The receptors were sampled from a woman under 30 in good health and CMV-seropositive.

The rearrangement links TRBV27 to TRBJ2-7; 8 nucleotides agree with TRBD2. The CDR3 contains 14 residues. Trimming removed 7 bases from V and 3 bases from J; junction bases left unmatched: 8. Germline CDR1 reads MNHEY; CDR2 reads SMNVEV (reference sequence). CDR3 amino acids: CASKVMGTSYEQYF. CDR3 DNA: TGTGCCAGCAAAGTGATGGGGACTAGCTACGAGCAGTACTTC.

This clone showed up just a few times. This rearrangement joins TRBV5-5 to TRBJ1-1, with a tentative D call TRBD1 (6 bases). Looked up from germline, CDR1 is SGHKS and CDR2 is YYEKEE (reference sequence). The CDR3 is 13 residues long. The germline V and J ends were trimmed by 4 bases and 6 bases, with 13 bases remaining between them. The chain's CDR3 is CASSAGTRAEAFF. The CDR3 DNA reads TGTGCCAGCAGCGCCGGGACAAGGGCTGAAGCTTTCTTT.

This clone has more than one count but fewer than ten. This chain uses TRBV5-4 with TRBJ2-3; tentatively, D is TRBD2 (6 bases). V gave up 4 bases and J gave up 4 bases, with 13 bases separating them. The CDR3 spans 14 residues. CDR1 and CDR2 from the germline V gene are SGHNT and YYREEE (reference sequence). CDR3 DNA: TGTGCCAGCAGCGCGGGGTGGGGGGCAGATACGCAGTATTTT. Translation gives CASSAGWGADTQYF.

This clone was found a few times. The rearrangement links TRBV6-5 to TRBJ1-3; the D gene is possibly TRBD1 (6 bases). The V gene lost 5 bases and the J gene lost 4 bases, with 15 bases spanning the gap. Germline V gives CDR1 MNHEY, CDR2 SVGAGI. The CDR3 has 15 residues. CDR3 nucleotide sequence: TGTGCCAGCAGTCCGGGTCCGGGGGGCGGAAACACCATATATTTT. Protein sequence: CASSPGPGGGNTIYF.

J is TRBJ2-1 and V is TRBV5-1, with D maybe TRBD2 (6 bases). CDR3 length: 15 residues. With 4 bases removed from V and 2 bases from J, the gap between germline ends came to 13 bases. Per the germline V gene, CDR1 is SGHRS and CDR2 is YFSETQ. In DNA, the CDR3 is TGCGCCAGCAGCCTCCGACTAGGGGCCTACAATGAGCAGTTCTTC. This translates into CASSLRLGAYNEQFF.

This clone was detected only a few times. This chain joins TRBV2 and TRBJ1-2, with D possibly being TRBD1 (5 bases). The CDR3 is made up of 13 amino acids. The germline V and J ends were trimmed by 6 bases and 6 bases, with 14 bases remaining between them. Germline loops: CDR1 SNHLY, CDR2 FYNNEI. The CDR3 DNA follows: TGTGCCAGCAGAGGGGCAGCTCAGAATGGCTACACCTTC. As protein: CASRGAAQNGYTF.

In this sample, this clone turned up a few times. The gene calls are TRBV7-6 and TRBJ2-7, with a weak D call TRBD1 (5 bases). Germline V gene data show CDR1 as SGHVS and CDR2 as FNYEAQ. V lost 5 bases, J lost 0 bases, and 8 bases lay in between. CDR3 length equals 13 residues. This chain's CDR3 is CASSPTASYEQYF. In nucleotides, the CDR3 is TGTGCCAGCAGCCCGACAGCCTCCTACGAGCAGTACTTC.

The chain has TRBV5-1 and TRBJ2-1; 7 nucleotides agree with TRBD2. This CDR3 comprises 17 residues. The germline gives CDR1 SGHRS, CDR2 YFSETQ. J was trimmed by 9 bases and V by 7 bases; bases with no gene match: 22. The CDR3 is CASALPPPGLVIGEQFF. The CDR3 nucleotides are TGCGCCAGCGCCTTACCCCCGCCCGGACTAGTAATCGGTGAGCAGTTCTTC.

The rearrangement links TRBV5-8 to TRBJ2-3; D is possibly TRBD1 (5 bases). The V end lost 3 bases, the J end lost 7 bases, and 9 bases lay between the germline ends. This CDR3 is 12 amino acids long. Germline loops: CDR1 SGHTS, CDR2 YDEGEE. The CDR3 nucleotides read TGTGCCAGCAGCTCCCGGACACATACGCAGTATTTT. Translation gives CASSSRTHTQYF.

This clone appeared a few times. This sequence joins TRBV6-5 and TRBJ1-1, with D maybe TRBD1 (6 bases). Germline V CDR1 and CDR2: MNHEY, SVGAGI. Deletions cut 11 bases from V and 4 bases from J, with 14 bases between. The CDR3 is made up of 12 amino acids. The CDR3 DNA follows: TGTGCCGGTAGGGCGGGGGCCACTGAAGCTTTCTTT. It is translated as CAGRAGATEAFF.

This clone was seen a few times. The sample carries other DNA sequences with the same CDR3. The V gene is TRBV27, the J gene TRBJ2-7; TRBD2 matches 8 bases. CDR3 length equals 13 residues. Germline V gives CDR1 MNHEY, CDR2 SMNVEV (reference sequence). The V gene end was trimmed by 5 bases and the J gene end by 4 bases; junction bases not matched to a gene: 4. CDR3 in DNA: TGTGCCAGCAGTCCGGGACTAGGGTACGAGCAGTACTTC. Its translation: CASSPGLGYEQYF.

The chain carries TRBV10-3 and TRBJ2-2; 7 nucleotides match TRBD2. J was trimmed by 6 bases and V by 6 bases; bases with no gene match: 13. Germline V gives CDR1 ENHRY, CDR2 SYGVKD. The CDR3 has 16 residues. The CDR3 loop is CAISARWEGQAGELFF. The CDR3 DNA sequence: TGTGCCATCAGCGCCCGGTGGGAGGGGCAGGCCGGGGAGCTGTTTTTT.

This clone was detected a few times. The V gene is TRBV30, the J gene TRBJ2-3; 7 nucleotides line up with TRBD2. CDR1 GTSNPN and CDR2 SVGIG come from the germline V gene (reference sequence). Trimming removed 4 bases from V and 0 bases from J; junction bases left unmatched: 13. The CDR3 is made up of 17 amino acids. CDR3 residues: CAWTGGAILDSTDTQYF. As DNA, the CDR3 is TGTGCCTGGACGGGGGGAGCCATCCTGGATAGCACAGATACGCAGTATTTT. The whole variable domain, filled in from reference TRBV30 and TRBJ2-3, reads SQTIHQWPATLVQPVGSPLSLECTVEGTSNPNLYWYRQAAGRGLQLLFYSVGIGQISSEVPQNLSASRPQDRQFILSSKKLLLSDSGFYLCAWTGGAILDSTDTQYFGPGTRLTVL.

This chain joins TRBV19 and TRBJ2-3; D is perhaps TRBD2 (6 bases). The V gene lost 5 bases and the J gene lost 0 bases, with 15 bases spanning the gap. The CDR3 is made up of 16 amino acids. Germline V gene sequence: CDR1 LNHDA, CDR2 SQIVND (reference sequence). CDR3 loop: CASSPTAGTSTDTQYF. CDR3 sequence (DNA): TGTGCCAGTAGTCCTACCGCGGGAACTAGCACAGATACGCAGTATTTT.

This clone turned up a few times. V usage is TRBV11-2 and J usage is TRBJ1-1; TRBD1 aligns across 7 bases. The J segment lost 4 bases and the V segment lost 5 bases, leaving 4 bases of the junction unmatched. This CDR3 has 13 residues. From germline, CDR1 is SGHAT and CDR2 FQNNGV. This chain's CDR3 is CASSVTGPTEAFF. For the CDR3, the DNA is TGTGCCAGCAGCGTGACAGGGCCCACTGAAGCTTTCTTT.

This clone has just a few counts. V usage is TRBV30 and J usage is TRBJ2-1; the D is unclear. Trimming left V 5 bases short and J 1 base short, with 9 bases between. This CDR3 contains 13 residues. Germline V gene data show CDR1 as GTSNPN and CDR2 as SVGIG (reference sequence). Here the CDR3 DNA reads TGTGCCTGGTGCCTCGGGTCCTACAATGAGCAGTTCTTC. It encodes CAWCLGSYNEQFF.

CDR3 in amino acids: CASSYTGGANVLTF. The CDR3 DNA is TGTGCCAGCAGTTACACAGGAGGGGCCAACGTCCTGACTTTC. The chain couples TRBV6-5 to TRBJ2-6, with a weak D call TRBD1 (5 bases). Germline CDR1 reads MNHEY; CDR2 reads SVGAGI. The CDR3 length is 14 residues. The ends were cut back, 2 bases at V and 4 bases at J, with 6 bases in the middle.

This clone was seen a handful of times. The rearrangement links TRBV6-1 to TRBJ1-2, with 7 positions matching TRBD1. Trimming removed 6 bases from V and 4 bases from J; junction bases left unmatched: 8. Germline values: CDR1 MNHNS, CDR2 SASEGT. The CDR3 is 14 amino acids. The CDR3 coding sequence is TGTGCCAGCAGGAAACAGGGGACATCCTATGGCTACACCTTC. It codes for CASRKQGTSYGYTF.

The rearrangement joins TRBV15 to TRBJ2-7; 7 bases align to TRBD2. The junction had 7 bases not matched to a gene; V was cut back by 0 bases and J by 2 bases. CDR1 LNHNV and CDR2 YYDKDF come from the germline V gene (reference sequence). The CDR3 is 16 amino acids. Here the CDR3 DNA reads TGTGCCACCAGCAGAGATAGGGCTAGCGGTGCCTACGAGCAGTACTTC. It is translated as CATSRDRASGAYEQYF.

The rearrangement links TRBV19 to TRBJ1-4, with 9 nucleotides matching TRBD1. CDR1 is LNHDA and CDR2 is SQIVND in the germline V gene (reference sequence). The V segment lost 7 bases and the J segment 5 bases; nucleotides outside the gene matches: 5. The CDR3 totals 14 residues. The CDR3 loop is CASTAGTGNEKLFF. In nucleotides, the CDR3 is TGTGCCAGTACGGCCGGGACAGGGAATGAAAAACTGTTTTTT.

The chain links TRBV5-4 to TRBJ1-2; TRBD1 is a possible D gene (5 bases). Germline V gene sequence: CDR1 SGHNT, CDR2 YYREEE (reference sequence). The CDR3 is 14 amino acids. V gave up 4 bases and J gave up 4 bases, with 14 bases separating them. CDR3 nucleotide sequence: TGTGCCAGCAGCACAACCGGGGGTAGCTATGGCTACACCTTC. Its protein is CASSTTGGSYGYTF.

The V and J genes are TRBV6-1 and TRBJ2-7; 12 nucleotides agree with TRBD2. Per the germline V gene, CDR1 is MNHNS and CDR2 is SASEGT. The CDR3 runs to 15 residues. The ends lost 6 bases at V and 5 bases at J; junction bases unmatched: 8. The CDR3 region is CASRNPGLAGHEQYF. DNA of the CDR3: TGTGCCAGCAGAAACCCCGGACTAGCGGGGCACGAGCAGTACTTC.

Only a few counts were recorded for this clone. The chain carries TRBV5-6 and TRBJ2-5; 11 bases are shared with TRBD2. CDR3 length equals 15 residues. Germline CDR1 SGHDT, CDR2 YYEEEE. V dropped 5 bases and J dropped 5; count of bases not matched to a gene: 8. The CDR3 coding sequence is TGTGCCAGCAGTCGACTAGCGGGGAAGGTTGAGACCCAGTACTTC. Translating it yields CASSRLAGKVETQYF. The full variable domain, rest sourced from reference TRBV5-6 and TRBJ2-5, is DAGVTQSPTHLIKTRGQQVTLRCSPKSGHDTVSWYQQALGQGPQFIFQYYEEEERQRGNFPDRFSGHQFPNYSSELNVNALLLGDSALYLCASSRLAGKVETQYFGPGTRLLVL.

Regarding this clone: A junction boundary mismatches the germline segment, possibly from a read error. The chain combines TRBV7-2 with TRBJ1-5; possible D gene TRBD1, 5 bases. This CDR3 has 17 amino acids. Germline CDR1 and CDR2: SGHTA and FQGNSA. The CDR3 bases are TGTGCCAGCAGCCCGTGGGGGGGATTCAGTACCAATCAGCCCCAGAATTTT. This gives the protein CASSPWGGFSTNQPQNF.

The V and J genes are TRBV2 and TRBJ1-1; tentative D call: TRBD1 (6 bases). Germline CDR1 is SNHLY and CDR2 is FYNNEI. Trimming removed 8 bases from V and 11 bases from J, with 21 bases in between. This CDR3 comprises 13 residues. The DNA of the CDR3 is TGTGCCAGCCGGACAGAAGTGGGTGGCGGGGCTTTCTTT. Translated, it gives CASRTEVGGGAFF.

This clone has only a few counts. J is TRBJ2-7 and V is TRBV7-9; the D is unclear. V was pared by 0 bases and J by 0 bases, with 9 bases between. The CDR3 is 15 residues long. Germline CDR1 reads SEHNR; CDR2 reads FQNEAQ (reference sequence). CDR3 DNA sequence: TGTGCCAGCAGCTTAGCGCTGGGCGACTCCTACGAGCAGTACTTC. Amino acids: CASSLALGDSYEQYF.

This chain joins TRBV29-1 and TRBJ2-7; possible D gene TRBD2, 6 bases. V lost 6 bases, J lost 2 bases, and 20 bases lay in between. This CDR3 comprises 15 residues. Germline V lookup: CDR1 SQVTM, CDR2 ANQGSEA. The chain's CDR3 is CSVRSIPGGTYEQYF. CDR3 coding DNA: TGCAGCGTCCGATCAATCCCCGGGGGTACCTACGAGCAGTACTTC.

The CDR3, as DNA: TGTGCCAGCAGTTTATCAGTGGAGGTAAGCTCCTACGAGCAGTACTTC. Translating gives CASSLSVEVSSYEQYF. The chain uses TRBV27 and TRBJ2-7; D is perhaps TRBD2 (5 bases). The CDR3 totals 16 residues. Germline V gene data show CDR1 as MNHEY and CDR2 as SMNVEV (reference sequence). V lost 0 bases and J lost 0, with 12 bases in between.

V and J are TRBV27 and TRBJ1-1; 9 bases are a match to TRBD1. V dropped 5 bases and J dropped 5; count of bases not matched to a gene: 12. The germline V gene encodes CDR1 MNHEY and CDR2 SMNVEV (reference sequence). The CDR3 runs to 16 residues. The CDR3 reads CASSNLGQGGGTEAFF. CDR3 sequence (DNA): TGTGCCAGCAGTAATCTGGGACAGGGAGGAGGGACTGAAGCTTTCTTT.

The V and J genes are TRBV6-5 and TRBJ2-2; maybe TRBD1 (6 bases). The CDR3 runs to 14 residues. The V end lost 6 bases, the J end lost 5 bases, and 13 bases lay between the germline ends. Looked up from germline, CDR1 is MNHEY and CDR2 is SVGAGI. The DNA of the CDR3 is TGTGCCAGCAGCTATGGACAGCATACCGGGGAGCTGTTTTTT. Protein sequence: CASSYGQHTGELFF.